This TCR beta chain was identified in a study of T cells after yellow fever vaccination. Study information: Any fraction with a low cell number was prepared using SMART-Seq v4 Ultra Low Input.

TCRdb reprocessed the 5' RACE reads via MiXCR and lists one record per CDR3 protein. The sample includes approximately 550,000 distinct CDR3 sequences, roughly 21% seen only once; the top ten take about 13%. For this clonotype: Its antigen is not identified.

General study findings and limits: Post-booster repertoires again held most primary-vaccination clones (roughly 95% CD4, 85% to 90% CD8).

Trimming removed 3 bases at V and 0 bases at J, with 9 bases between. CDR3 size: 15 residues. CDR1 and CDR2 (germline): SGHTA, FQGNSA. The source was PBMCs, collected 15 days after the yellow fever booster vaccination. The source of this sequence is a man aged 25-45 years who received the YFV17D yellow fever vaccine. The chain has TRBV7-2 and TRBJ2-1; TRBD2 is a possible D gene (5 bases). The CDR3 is CASSFTTSSYNEQFF. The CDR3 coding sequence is TGTGCCAGCAGCTTTACAACTAGCTCCTACAATGAGCAGTTCTTC. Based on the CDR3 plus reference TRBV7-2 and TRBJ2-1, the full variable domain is GAGVSQSPSNKVTEKGKDVELRCDPISGHTALYWYRQSLGQGLEFLIYFQGNSAPDKSGLPSDRFSAERTGGSVSTLTIQRTQQEDSAVYLCASSFTTSSYNEQFFGPGTRLTVL.